Presented here are 2 T cell receptor beta chains from one specimen sequenced in a study of PD-L1 blockade in urothelial cancer. Assay used: immunoSEQ multiplex PCR; TCRdb lists only in-frame clones, some missing. This sample carries 55,000 to 70,000 clones, roughly 87% of them seen once, and the ten largest clones take approximately 4.7%. Sequencing used PBMCs, obtained around atezolizumab (anti-PD-L1) treatment. These receptor sequences come from a man aged 65 to 79 with urothelial cancer.

The V gene is TRBV19, the J gene TRBJ2-3, with TRBD1 matching 7 bases. The CDR3 covers 16 residues. The junction had 16 bases not matched to a gene; V was cut back by 4 bases and J by 9 bases. Per germline, CDR1 LNHDA and CDR2 SQIVND (reference sequence). The CDR3 DNA follows: TGTGCCAGTAGTACCTCTGGGGACAGCCTTTCCCTCACGCAGTATTTT. This sequence encodes CASSTSGDSLSLTQYF.

This sequence joins TRBV25-1 and TRBJ2-7; 8 nucleotides align to TRBD2. CDR3 size: 13 residues. Germline CDR1 and CDR2: MGHDK and SYGVNS. V gave up 4 bases and J gave up 4 bases; unmatched junction bases: 3. The CDR3 loop is CASSVPGGYEQYF. The CDR3 DNA reads TGTGCCAGCAGTGTCCCGGGGGGGTACGAGCAGTACTTC.